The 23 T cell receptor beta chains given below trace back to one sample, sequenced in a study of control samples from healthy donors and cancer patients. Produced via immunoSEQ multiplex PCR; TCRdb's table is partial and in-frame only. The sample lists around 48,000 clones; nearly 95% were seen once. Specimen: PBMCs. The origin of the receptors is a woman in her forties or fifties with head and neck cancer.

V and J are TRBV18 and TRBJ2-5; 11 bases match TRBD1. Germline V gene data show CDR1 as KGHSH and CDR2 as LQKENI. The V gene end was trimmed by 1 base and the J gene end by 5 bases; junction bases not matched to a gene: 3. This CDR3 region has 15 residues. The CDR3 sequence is CASSPRTGGYETQYF. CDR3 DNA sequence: TGTGCCAGCTCACCACGGACAGGGGGCTACGAGACCCAGTACTTC.

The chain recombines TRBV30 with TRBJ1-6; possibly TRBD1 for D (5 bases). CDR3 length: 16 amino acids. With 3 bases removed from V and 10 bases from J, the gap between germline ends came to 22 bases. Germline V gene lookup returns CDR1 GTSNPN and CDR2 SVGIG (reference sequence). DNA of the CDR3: TGTGCCTGGAGGTGGGGAAGGGACGGGGCTCCCTCACCCCTCCACTTT. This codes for CAWRWGRDGAPSPLHF.

In nucleotides, the CDR3 is TGTGCCAGCAGCTTAGCGGGCAGGGGGGGCACTGAAGCTTTCTTT. Translated, it gives CASSLAGRGGTEAFF. The V gene is TRBV7-8, the J gene TRBJ1-1, with TRBD1 matching 7 bases. Trimming removed 0 bases from V and 4 bases from J; junction bases left unmatched: 5. The CDR3 extends over 15 amino acids. Looked up from germline, CDR1 is SGHVS and CDR2 is FQNEAQ. Looking up the rest from reference TRBV7-8 and TRBJ1-1 gives the full variable domain: GAGVSQSPRYKVAKRGQDVALRCDPISGHVSLFWYQQALGQGPEFLTYFQNEAQLDKSGLPSDRFFAERPEGSVSTLKIQRTQQEDSAVYLCASSLAGRGGTEAFFGQGTRLTVV.

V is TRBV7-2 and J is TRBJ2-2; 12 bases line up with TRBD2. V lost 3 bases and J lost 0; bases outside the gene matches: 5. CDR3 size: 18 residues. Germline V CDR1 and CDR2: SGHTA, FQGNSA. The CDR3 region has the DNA TGTGCCAGCAGCTTTAAGACTAGCGGGGGACCGAACACCGGGGAGCTGTTTTTT. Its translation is CASSFKTSGGPNTGELFF. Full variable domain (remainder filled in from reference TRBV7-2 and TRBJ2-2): GAGVSQSPSNKVTEKGKDVELRCDPISGHTALYWYRQSLGQGLEFLIYFQGNSAPDKSGLPSDRFSAERTGGSVSTLTIQRTQQEDSAVYLCASSFKTSGGPNTGELFFGEGSRLTVL.

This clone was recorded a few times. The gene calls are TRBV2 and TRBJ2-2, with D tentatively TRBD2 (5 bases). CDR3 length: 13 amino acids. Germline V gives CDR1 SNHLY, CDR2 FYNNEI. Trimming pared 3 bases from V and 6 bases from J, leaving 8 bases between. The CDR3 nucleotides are TGTGCCAGCAGTGATCGGGGAGCCGGGGAGCTGTTTTTT. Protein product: CASSDRGAGELFF. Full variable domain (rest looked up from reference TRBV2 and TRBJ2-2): EPEVTQTPSHQVTQMGQEVILRCVPISNHLYFYWYRQILGQKVEFLVSFYNNEISEKSEIFDDQFSVERPDGSNFTLKIRSTKLEDSAMYFCASSDRGAGELFFGEGSRLTVL.

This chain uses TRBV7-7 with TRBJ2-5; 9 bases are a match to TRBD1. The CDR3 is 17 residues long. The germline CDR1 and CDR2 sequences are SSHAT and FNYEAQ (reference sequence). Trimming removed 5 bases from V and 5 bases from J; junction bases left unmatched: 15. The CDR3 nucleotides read TGTGCCAGCAGCCCGGGGTATAGAACAGGGGGCGATGAGACCCAGTACTTC. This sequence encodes CASSPGYRTGGDETQYF.

The CDR3 loop is CASSQDGTGGSPLHF. In DNA form, the CDR3 reads TGTGCCAGCAGCCAAGACGGGACAGGGGGATCACCCCTCCACTTT. The J gene is TRBJ1-6, the V gene TRBV3-1 (or the pseudogene TRBV3-2), with 11 nucleotides matching TRBD1. J gave up 10 bases and V 0 bases, and 2 bases lay outside the gene matches. The germline V gene has CDR1 LGHDT and CDR2 YNNKEL (reference sequence). The CDR3 spans 15 residues.

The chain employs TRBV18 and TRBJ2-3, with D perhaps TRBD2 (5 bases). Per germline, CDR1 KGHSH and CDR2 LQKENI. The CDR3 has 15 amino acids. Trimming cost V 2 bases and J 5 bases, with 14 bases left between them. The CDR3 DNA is TGTGCCAGCTCACCAGGAAGAGCGGACCGAGATACGCAGTATTTT. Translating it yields CASSPGRADRDTQYF.

CDR3 in amino acids: CASSYSSQGPQHF. The CDR3 DNA follows: TGTGCCAGCAGTTACTCCTCGCAGGGGCCCCAGCATTTT. The V gene is TRBV6-5, the J gene TRBJ1-5, with TRBD1 as a possible D gene (5 bases). This CDR3 is 13 amino acids long. V was cut by 0 bases and J by 9 bases, with 9 bases left in between. The V gene's germline CDR1 is MNHEY and CDR2 SVGAGI.

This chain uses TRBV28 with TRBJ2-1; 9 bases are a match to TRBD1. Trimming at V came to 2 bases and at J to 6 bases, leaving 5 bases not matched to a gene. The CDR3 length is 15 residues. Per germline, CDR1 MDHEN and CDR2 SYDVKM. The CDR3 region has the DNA TGTGCCAGCAGTTTAACAGGGGGCACGGGCAATGAGCAGTTCTTC. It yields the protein CASSLTGGTGNEQFF.

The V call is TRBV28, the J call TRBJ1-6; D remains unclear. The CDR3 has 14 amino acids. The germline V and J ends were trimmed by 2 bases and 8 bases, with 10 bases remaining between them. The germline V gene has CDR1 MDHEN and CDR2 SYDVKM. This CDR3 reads CASSLPPGDSPLHF. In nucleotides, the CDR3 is TGTGCCAGCAGTTTACCCCCGGGTGATTCACCCCTCCACTTT.

DNA for the CDR3: TGTGCCAGCAGCTTAGTTGGGGGCGAGCAGCCCCAGCATTTT. Amino acids: CASSLVGGEQPQHF. The chain has TRBV7-9 and TRBJ1-5, with TRBD1 as a possible D gene (6 bases). Germline V lookup: CDR1 SEHNR, CDR2 FQNEAQ (reference sequence). There are 14 residues in the CDR3. Trimming removed 1 base from V and 7 bases from J, with 11 bases in between.

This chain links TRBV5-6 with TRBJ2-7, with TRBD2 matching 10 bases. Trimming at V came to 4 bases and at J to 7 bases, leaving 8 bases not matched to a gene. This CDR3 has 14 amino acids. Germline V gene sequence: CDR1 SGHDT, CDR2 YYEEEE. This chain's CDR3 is CASSPGLAGVEQYF. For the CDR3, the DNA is TGTGCCAGCAGCCCCGGCCTAGCGGGAGTGGAGCAGTACTTC. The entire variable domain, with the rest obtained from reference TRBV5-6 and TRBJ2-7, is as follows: DAGVTQSPTHLIKTRGQQVTLRCSPKSGHDTVSWYQQALGQGPQFIFQYYEEEERQRGNFPDRFSGHQFPNYSSELNVNALLLGDSALYLCASSPGLAGVEQYFGPGTRLTVT.

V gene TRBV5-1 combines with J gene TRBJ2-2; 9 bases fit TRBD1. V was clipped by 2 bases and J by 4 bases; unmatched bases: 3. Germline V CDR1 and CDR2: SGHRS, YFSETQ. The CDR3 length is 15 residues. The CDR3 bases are TGCGCCAGCAGCTTAGACAGGGGGGCCACCGGGGAGCTGTTTTTT. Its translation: CASSLDRGATGELFF.

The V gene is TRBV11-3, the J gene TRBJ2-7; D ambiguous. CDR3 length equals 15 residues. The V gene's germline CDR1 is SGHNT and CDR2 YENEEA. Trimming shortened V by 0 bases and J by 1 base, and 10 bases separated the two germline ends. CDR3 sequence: CASSLDSSRSYEQYF. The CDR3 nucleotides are TGTGCCAGCAGCTTAGATAGTTCCAGGTCCTACGAGCAGTACTTC.

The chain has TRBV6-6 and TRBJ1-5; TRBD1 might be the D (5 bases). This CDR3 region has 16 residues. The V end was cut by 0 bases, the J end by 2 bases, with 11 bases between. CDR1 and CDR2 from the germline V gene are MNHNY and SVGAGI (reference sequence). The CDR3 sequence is CASSYSIGDGNQPQHF. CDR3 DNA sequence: TGTGCCAGCAGTTACTCGATAGGGGACGGCAATCAGCCCCAGCATTTT.

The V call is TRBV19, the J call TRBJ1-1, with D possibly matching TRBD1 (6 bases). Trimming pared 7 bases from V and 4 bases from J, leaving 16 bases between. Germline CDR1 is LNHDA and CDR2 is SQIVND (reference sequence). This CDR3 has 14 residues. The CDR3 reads CASTYGQLGTEAFF. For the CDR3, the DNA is TGTGCCAGTACCTACGGACAGTTAGGCACTGAAGCTTTCTTT.

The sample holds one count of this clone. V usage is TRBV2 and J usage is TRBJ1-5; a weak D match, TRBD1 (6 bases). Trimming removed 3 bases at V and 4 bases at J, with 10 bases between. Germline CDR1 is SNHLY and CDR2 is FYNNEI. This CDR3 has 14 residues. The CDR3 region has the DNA TGTGCCAGCAGTGATGGACAGTCTAATCAGCCCCAGCATTTT. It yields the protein CASSDGQSNQPQHF.

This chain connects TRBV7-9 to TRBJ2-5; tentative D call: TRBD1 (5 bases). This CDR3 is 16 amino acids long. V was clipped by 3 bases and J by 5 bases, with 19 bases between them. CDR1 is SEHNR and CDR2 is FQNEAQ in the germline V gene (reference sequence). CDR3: CASSLGTGNPRETQYF. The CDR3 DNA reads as TGTGCCAGCAGCTTGGGCACAGGTAATCCCAGGGAGACCCAGTACTTC. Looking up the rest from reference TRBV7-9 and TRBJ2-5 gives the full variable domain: DTGVSQNPRHKITKRGQNVTFRCDPISEHNRLYWYRQTLGQGPEFLTYFQNEAQLEKSRLLSDRFSAERPKGSFSTLEIQRTEQGDSAMYLCASSLGTGNPRETQYFGPGTRLLVL.

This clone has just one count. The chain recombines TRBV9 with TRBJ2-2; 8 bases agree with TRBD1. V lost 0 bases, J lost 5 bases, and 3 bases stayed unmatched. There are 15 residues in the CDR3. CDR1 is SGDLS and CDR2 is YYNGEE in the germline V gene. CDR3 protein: CASSVEQGGTGELFF. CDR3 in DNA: TGTGCCAGCAGCGTAGAACAGGGGGGTACCGGGGAGCTGTTTTTT. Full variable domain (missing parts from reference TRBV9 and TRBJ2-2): DSGVTQTPKHLITATGQRVTLRCSPRSGDLSVYWYQQSLDQGLQFLIQYYNGEERAKGNILERFSAQQFPDLHSELNLSSLELGDSALYFCASSVEQGGTGELFFGEGSRLTVL.

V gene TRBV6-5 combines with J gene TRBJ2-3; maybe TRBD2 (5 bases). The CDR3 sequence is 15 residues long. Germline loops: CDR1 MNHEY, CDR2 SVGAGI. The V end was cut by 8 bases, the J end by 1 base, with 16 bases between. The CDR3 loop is CASHKEGVGTDTQYF. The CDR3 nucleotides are TGTGCCAGCCATAAAGAGGGAGTGGGCACAGATACGCAGTATTTT.

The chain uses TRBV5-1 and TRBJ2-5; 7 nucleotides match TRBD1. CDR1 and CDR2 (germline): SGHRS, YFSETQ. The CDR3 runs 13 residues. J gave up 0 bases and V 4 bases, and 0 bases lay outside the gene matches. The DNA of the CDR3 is TGCGCCAGCAGCGGGACAGACCAAGAGACCCAGTACTTC. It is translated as CASSGTDQETQYF.

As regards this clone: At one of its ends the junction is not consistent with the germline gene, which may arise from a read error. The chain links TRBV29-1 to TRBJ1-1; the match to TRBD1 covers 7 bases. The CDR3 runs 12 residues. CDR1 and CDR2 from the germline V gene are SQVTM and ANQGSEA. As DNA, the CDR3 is TGCAGCGCACACAGGGGAAACACTGGAGCTTTCTTT. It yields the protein CSAHRGNTGAFF.